This T cell receptor (beta chain) was identified during a study of vaccination effects on CD4 cells after COVID-19. Assay used: immunoSEQ multiplex PCR; TCRdb lists only in-frame clones, some missing. Seen here are approximately 29,000 clones, about 69% observed once, and the top ten hold about 30%. Details on this clone: Its antigen is as yet unknown.

Sequencing in the ViraFEST assay came after antigen-specific CD4+ T cells had been expanded with viral peptide pools, which were used to stimulate PBMC. Subsequent to a culture period of 10 to 11 days, CD4+ T cells were isolated. Convalescent patients had PCR-confirmed SARS-CoV-2 infection between March and December 2020. The CDR3 is 18 amino acids. CDR1 SGHVS and CDR2 FNYEAQ come from the germline V gene. Losses at the gene ends were 4 bases for V and 2 bases for J; bases not matched to a gene: 11. The sequence came from a human donor who had a prior SARS-CoV-2 infection. The chain combines TRBV7-6 with TRBJ2-3; 11 nucleotides match TRBD2. Material: CD4+ T cells from PBMCs cultured with a peptide pool, obtained before COVID-19 vaccination. This CDR3 reads CASSSHPGLAVITDTQYF. CDR3 DNA sequence: TGTGCCAGCAGCTCACACCCGGGACTAGCGGTAATCACAGATACGCAGTATTTT.